This T cell receptor beta chain was found in a study of cytomegalovirus exposure and HLA in healthy donors listed by TCRdb under 2017. For the study in its entirety: An earlier analysis of some 620 of the donors reported approximately 280 Gb of sequence data and around 110 million unique TCR beta sequences obtained from some 170 million T cells. Typing coverage varied by locus: roughly 629-630 donors for A, B, C, DRB1 and DQB1; roughly 560 for DQA1; more than 600 for DPA1; more than 450 for DPB1. The aim of the study was to test whether cataloging public T cell receptors could identify signatures of past pathogen exposure. An earlier analysis of fewer than 750 of the donors used high-throughput TCR beta sequencing to judge whether each TCR beta V gene segment behaved as functional or pseudogenic. A separate validation cohort of roughly 120 different subjects was used in addition to the 666-subject first cohort. To study patterns of TCR occurrence, a later analysis re-analyzed previously published TCR beta repertoires from around 660 donors and added high-resolution HLA genotyping. A later genetic analysis took genome-wide SNP genotypes for 398 of the 666 donors and used that subset as a discovery cohort. Alongside the repertoire data, information on donor age, sex, ethnicity and CMV serostatus was compiled. The later analysis used no new phenotypic data to find candidate immune exposures, relying instead on TCR beta sequences and their occurrence across donors. Across around 400 genotyped donors of the cohort, an average of roughly 200,000 unique TCR beta nucleotide sequences per donor were sequenced, and roughly 17% of those sequences were non-productive. Both class I and class II loci were covered by HLA typing, at four-digit resolution. The study combined high-throughput TCR immunosequencing, statistical association of individual TCRs with disease status, and machine learning to predict cytomegalovirus infection status. Four to six DR-DQ haplotypes were handled as single units for association and clustering, since linkage in the cohort was strong. Of the roughly 400 genotyped donors, 81% were placed in the genetic ancestry cluster associated with self-reported Caucasian donors. An early release that covered fewer than 750 HLA-typed donors contained around 300 gigabases of sequencing data and roughly 84 million unique TCR sequences. All discovery cohort repertoires had been generated on a single sequencing platform. The study used immunosequencing to profile the T cell repertoires of 600 to 850 subjects and linked those repertoires to cytomegalovirus serostatus. Points the paper makes about the study in general: A further reported finding was that TCR beta sequences accurately predicted the HLA-A and HLA-B alleles for most subjects in the first cohort. According to a later analysis, TCR association rates differed among HLA loci, with DRB1 alleles showing the most associated TCRs and HLA-C alleles showing the fewest. Linkage disequilibrium might explain the correlated functional status among segregating V segments, but an unknown experimental factor could not be ruled out. The earlier analysis of about 600 of the donors excluded roughly 17 rarely observed V segments, including chromosome 9 orphons, because counts were too low. Compared with the roughly 670-donor mean, donors in an Asian-associated ancestry cluster had fewer N-insertions in productive TCRs, according to a later genetic analysis. A few of the identified cytomegalovirus-associated TCR beta chains were confirmed in vitro to be specific for cytomegalovirus antigens. According to a later analysis, parvovirus B19, influenza, CMV and Epstein-Barr virus appeared linked to several top co-occurrence clusters. The only immune exposure information available for the cohort was CMV serostatus. Specific HLA alleles were associated with over 15,000 TCR beta sequences at a false discovery rate of 0.05 in a later analysis. Strong co-occurrence of HLA alleles, especially DR and DQ, made assigning TCR associations to individual alleles difficult. Presence/absence analyses assumed roughly uniform sequencing depth across donors, an assumption that may not hold. A later genetic analysis associated a missense DCLRE1C variant with V-gene and J-gene trimming of TCR beta chains, and an independent cohort replicated the association. The cohort was sequenced for TCR beta chains only, and without alpha or paired-chain data the features that could be detected were limited. Because HLA typing was unavailable for some donors at each locus, only the typed subset was used in association tests. Some IMGT-functional V segments, including TRBV6-2 and TRBV6-3, could not be told apart with the 87-base-pair reads, so those segments were excluded. The authors suggested that the approach could potentially be extended to other disease states and immunological phenotypes. A later analysis found that HLA-associated TCR beta chains were more clonally expanded and had lower generation probabilities than equally common non-associated chains. A cluster of highly shared sequence variants was judged likely to represent a technical artifact of the sequencing pipeline. In an earlier analysis of roughly 560 of the donors, most TCR beta V segments were observed in productive rearrangements about 90% or about 30% of the time, broadly matching IMGT annotations. Most TCR sequences were observed very rarely across donors, whereas some public TCRs were present in many individuals. The classifier was reported to diagnose cytomegalovirus status with high specificity and sensitivity in both the original cohort and the validation cohort. The study gave a list of roughly 150 TCR beta chains associated with cytomegalovirus. In a later analysis, most CMV-associated TCR beta chains were found to appear HLA-restricted, with HLA associations seemingly driven largely by CMV exposure.

The cohort was made up of 500 to 800 healthy bone marrow donors. At the time of sampling, all cohort members were nominally healthy, though unrecorded immune exposures were likely present. The donor was CMV seronegative and was included in the group of over 300 seronegative cohort members. Every donor gave a peripheral blood sample, and the peripheral blood mononuclear cells from that sample were used for TCR beta sequencing. Genomic DNA extraction from the blood cell samples was performed with the Qiagen DNeasy Blood Extraction Kit. Including cysteine and phenylalanine, the CDR3 has 15 amino acids. The only DNA kept is the CDR3, 45 bases in frame from the first base. CDR1 and CDR2, looked up from the germline V gene (reference sequence), are LNHNV and YYDKDF. V loses 9 bases at its end and J loses 6 bases; junction bases beyond the gene matches: 9. The protocol used for the library was the immunoSEQ multiplex PCR assay. For the multiplex PCR, a mixture combining 60 forward primers for TCR Vbeta segments and 13 reverse primers for TCR Jbeta segments was used. The CDR3 region of rearranged TCR beta genes was amplified from genomic DNA by a multiplex PCR assay. The amplified TCR beta libraries were sequenced on the Illumina HiSeq System as 87-base-pair reads. Turning to the authors' computational methods: Across the roughly 700 repertoires, a later analysis counted 60 million to 90 million unique TCR beta chains, approximately 10 million of which were shared by at least two donors. A nearest-neighbor algorithm error-corrected the raw reads and collapsed the reads into unique sequences, merging closely related sequences to remove PCR and sequencing errors. Alignment of CDR3 sequences to IMGT reference sequences was used to assign V, D and J gene segments. For a sequence to be retained, a match of at least six nucleotides was required to both a V gene segment and a J gene segment. Rearrangements were called productive when the CDR3 lacked stop codons and stayed in frame with V and J; all others were non-productive. Following IMGT convention, CDR3 was defined as the stretch from the second conserved V-encoded cysteine up to the conserved J-encoded phenylalanine. Sequences without an unambiguous match to a single V gene segment were excluded from the earlier analysis of 500 to 700 of the donors. An earlier analysis of several hundred of the donors called V segments functional above 56.7% productive rearrangements and segregating when the between-donor standard deviation exceeded 5%. A statistical classification framework was developed to diagnose cytomegalovirus status using the catalog of TCR beta chain sequences. In a later analysis, TCR nucleotide sequences were compared against IMGT/GENE-DB human TR gene sequences so that V and J genes could be assigned. Using the TCRdist pipeline, a later analysis assigned CDR3 sequences along with most-parsimonious VDJ recombination scenarios. In a later analysis, each TCR beta chain was defined by its CDR3 amino acid sequence together with its V-gene family, and reads without a unique V-gene family were excluded. In a later analysis, some 600 highly shared, low-generation-probability nucleotide sequences were removed to address suspected cross-contamination and a sequencing artifact. In a later analysis, a clonal expansion index was calculated for each public chain from normalized within-repertoire ranks of inferred template counts. In a later analysis, generation probabilities were computed using a VDJ recombination model fitted to out-of-frame rearrangements, and the results were checked against IGoR. A later analysis scored TCR-TCR, TCR-HLA and TCR-CMV co-occurrence with hypergeometric tests, applying a repertoire-size bias correction to TCR pairs. In a later analysis, false discovery rates were estimated by permuting HLA or CMV assignments 20 times. In a later analysis, co-occurring TCRs were grouped using DBSCAN, and TCRdist sequence similarity was added for clustering within HLA-allele-positive subsets. Co-occurrence clustering excluded repertoires with fewer than 30,000 or more than 120,000 public chains, plus five with anomalous nucleotide sharing. This immuneACCESS table, as held by TCRdb, lists in-frame sequences with V and J called but not all clones. Of the missing ones, under half trace to an unresolved V gene in checked studies; the others have no known cause. The DNA gave D and trimming, while V, J and clone size come from that table. The sample table holds 150,000 to 200,000 clones, of which 70% to 80% were seen once. The ten largest clones capture approximately 2.2% of the sample.

In regard to this clone: It has no known antigen specificity. Base quality data are lacking; no much larger clone is found one base away.

This sequence originates from a woman between 45 and 65 years old in good health and CMV-seronegative. In this chain, TRBV15 is recombined with TRBJ2-2; TRBD1 fits 11 bases in the junction. The sequenced sample consisted of PBMCs. The base sequence is TGTGCCACTTGGGACAGGGGGTCGGCCTCCGGGGAGCTGTTTTTT. It encodes CATWDRGSASGELFF.